The T cell receptor (beta chain) described here comes from a study of STAT5B mutations in CD4+ large granular lymphocyte leukemia. Study in general: Among healthy donors, a particular HLA allele went with more CDR3 'QG' motifs.

A remark on this clone: Its specificity is not known.

Libraries were prepared by immunoSEQ multiplex PCR; TCRdb keeps only in-frame clonotypes and omits some of them. The profile covers around 29,000 clones, with 65% to 80% appearing a single time and 0.9% to 1.2% taken by the ten largest. Study results and caveats: Patient CD4-sorted repertoires looked more clonal than healthy CD4+ repertoires, even without putative leukemic clones.

Trimming cost V 0 bases and J 6 bases, with 11 bases left between them. Germline V gives CDR1 SGDLS, CDR2 YYNGEE. CDR3 length: 14 residues. This clonotype was sampled from a human donor in good health. The sequencing input was CD4+ T cells from blood buffy coats. The V call is TRBV9, the J call TRBJ2-3; D remains ambiguous. Written as DNA, the CDR3 is TGTGCCAGCAGCGTAGGGGCCGTTAGGGATACGCAGTATTTT. This translates into CASSVGAVRDTQYF.